The clone carrying this TCR beta chain has only one observation. Reverse transcribing all isolated RNA meant expressed TCRB transcripts were sequenced. Data came from immunoSEQ multiplex PCR; TCRdb stores just in-frame clones and leaves some out. The profile covers about 470,000 clones, with approximately 30% appearing a single time and around 0.065% taken by the ten largest. The CDR3 totals 15 residues. Germline V lookup: CDR1 SGDLS, CDR2 YYNGEE. V shed 0 bases and J shed 2 bases, with 12 bases lying between them. These data are taken from a study of beta chain features in type 1 diabetes. What was sequenced was naive CD4+ T cells from blood. This clonotype originated in a man between 18 and 29 years old in good health. J is TRBJ2-7 and V is TRBV9; D is possibly TRBD2 (6 bases). The CDR3 sequence is CASSVGSGLTYEQYF. Written as DNA, the CDR3 is TGTGCCAGCAGCGTAGGGAGCGGGCTAACCTACGAGCAGTACTTC.